The source of this T cell receptor (beta chain) is a study of T cells in localized non-small cell lung cancer. Study-wide results and caveats: In uninvolved adjacent lung, T cell clonality reached its highest value, exceeding tumor.

This table comes from immunoSEQ multiplex PCR, and its TCRdb copy is limited to in-frame clones, with some not included. The data hold a few thousand clones, with about a quarter observed a single time. CDR1 and CDR2 (germline): SGHRS, YFSETQ. CDR3 length equals 15 residues. The germline V and J ends were trimmed by 1 base and 0 bases, with 8 bases remaining between them. Comments on this clone: Its antigen remains unknown.

The sample in question was normal lung tissue next to the tumor, obtained before any cancer treatment. The rearrangement uses TRBV5-1 and TRBJ1-3; a possible D gene is TRBD1 (6 bases). The receptor was isolated from a man aged 40 to 70 with stage II lung adenocarcinoma. The CDR3 DNA sequence: TGCGCCAGCAGCTTGTCAGGGGCCTCTGGAAACACCATATATTTT. As protein: CASSLSGASGNTIYF. Full variable domain (remainder filled in from reference TRBV5-1 and TRBJ1-3): KAGVTQTPRYLIKTRGQQVTLSCSPISGHRSVSWYQQTPGQGLQFLFEYFSETQRNKGNFPGRFSGRQFSNSRSEMNVSTLELGDSALYLCASSLSGASGNTIYFGEGSWLTVV.